The clone carrying this T cell receptor (beta chain) was counted at least ten times. No antigen is known for it. The entry originates in a study of T cells in Graves' hyperthyroidism and ophthalmopathy. For the study at large: Peripheral blood draws took place at initial diagnosis, ahead of any treatment. Study results and caveats: In the blood, most expanded thyroid clonotypes above 0.001 appeared as well.

Amplification of TCR beta CDR3 regions was performed using RNA transcripts as template. Using the HTBI primer set, a first-round RT-PCR was run on the TCR CDR3. TCRdb recomputed calls from the multiplex PCR reads with MiXCR, one row per CDR3 protein. The sample consists of 350,000 to 500,000 distinct CDR3 sequences, roughly 13% of them appearing once. Newly diagnosed hyperthyroidism, duration under 2 months, in patients aged 18 to 65. Reasons for excluding patients were uncontrolled infection, other autoimmune disease, pregnancy or lactation. The V end was cut by 2 bases, the J end by 5 bases, with 15 bases between. The germline CDR1 and CDR2 sequences are SGHAT and FQNNGV. The length of the CDR3 is 15 residues.

The clonotype originates from a young woman with Graves' hyperthyroidism. The sample taken for sequencing was blood. V and J are TRBV11-2 and TRBJ1-1; no reliable D call. The CDR3 protein is CASSLNRRGRTEAFF. CDR3 DNA sequence: TGTGCCAGCAGCTTAAATCGGCGTGGGAGGACTGAAGCTTTCTTT.